These T cell receptor beta chains were read from a single sample in a study of blood T cell repertoires in COVID-19. Produced via immunoSEQ multiplex PCR; TCRdb's table is partial and in-frame only. The sample shows about 400,000 clones, about 90% of them seen only once. Sequencing used PBMCs or T cells enriched from blood (not recorded which). These receptors were obtained from a woman younger than 45 who had recovered from COVID-19. Both conserved end residues are part of each CDR3. A D gene is named only where the DNA matches it firmly. Some rows mark clone size as missing; the rest say once, few, many or name a class of expanded clone.

j_call clone_size v_call d_call cdr3_aa cdr3_nt
TRBJ2-1 once TRBV5-1 TRBD2 CASSLDGLAGGEQFF TGCGCCAGCAGCTTGGACGGGCTAGCGGGAGGTGAGCAGTTCTTC
TRBJ1-1 - TRBV4-1 - CASSQGQFSNTEAFF TGCGCCAGCAGCCAAGGACAGTTTTCTAACACTGAAGCTTTCTTT
TRBJ2-7 - TRBV4-1 TRBD2 CASSQVISGDSEAYEQYF TGCGCCAGCAGCCAAGTAATTAGCGGGGACTCAGAGGCCTACGAGCAGTACTTC
TRBJ2-1 - TRBV6-5 TRBD2 CASRYGRGSYNEQFF TGTGCCAGCAGGTACGGGAGGGGCTCCTACAATGAGCAGTTCTTC
TRBJ1-6 - TRBV14 TRBD1 CASSHRTGSNSPLHF TGTGCCAGCAGCCACCGGACAGGTTCAAATTCACCCCTCCACTTT
TRBJ2-1 - TRBV24-1 TRBD2 CATSDLPRTSGRGNEQFF TGTGCCACCAGTGATTTACCCCGGACTAGCGGGAGGGGCAATGAGCAGTTCTTC
TRBJ2-3 - TRBV7-6 TRBD2 CASSLAWTSGTDTQYF TGTGCCAGCAGCTTAGCGTGGACTAGCGGCACAGATACGCAGTATTTT
TRBJ1-2 - TRBV18 TRBD1 CASSPTRTGGKGDGYTF TGTGCCAGCTCACCGACGCGGACAGGGGGGAAGGGTGATGGCTACACCTTC
TRBJ1-4 - TRBV5-1 - CASSLDRNSGEKLFF TGCGCCAGCAGCTTGGACAGAAATAGTGGTGAAAAACTGTTTTTT
TRBJ2-5 - TRBV3-1/TRBV3-2 TRBD2 CASSPRLTSGQETQYF TGTGCCAGCAGCCCCCGGCTTACTAGCGGCCAAGAGACCCAGTACTTC
TRBJ1-1 - TRBV7-6 TRBD1 CASSTGAGTEAFF TGTGCCAGCAGCACAGGGGCAGGGACTGAAGCTTTCTTT
TRBJ1-1 - TRBV18 - CASSPVDSQNTEAFF TGTGCCAGCTCACCCGTGGACAGTCAGAACACTGAAGCTTTCTTT
TRBJ1-5 - TRBV4-1 - CASSLFGGDNQPQHF TGCGCCAGCAGCCTCTTTGGAGGTGATAATCAGCCCCAGCATTTT
TRBJ1-6 - TRBV7-9 TRBD1 CASSLTGRDSPLHF TGTGCCAGCAGCTTGACAGGGCGGGATTCACCCCTCCACTTT
TRBJ2-7 once TRBV7-9 TRBD2 CASSLGRLAGPVEQYF TGTGCCAGCAGCTTAGGGCGACTAGCGGGACCCGTCGAGCAGTACTTC
TRBJ2-7 - TRBV7-9 - CASSLLADSYEQYF TGTGCCAGCAGCTTATTAGCGGACTCCTACGAGCAGTACTTC
TRBJ2-2 - TRBV9 - CASSVGPGELFF TGTGCCAGCAGCGTTGGCCCCGGGGAGCTGTTTTTT
TRBJ2-7 - TRBV28 - CASSGHLYREYEQYF TGTGCCAGCAGCGGACATCTGTACAGGGAATACGAGCAGTACTTC
TRBJ1-4 few TRBV14 TRBD1 CASSRDRGNEKLFF TGTGCCAGCAGCCGGGACAGGGGGAATGAAAAACTGTTTTTT
TRBJ2-7 - TRBV20-1 - CSASRGVEQYF TGCAGTGCCTCACGCGGGGTCGAGCAGTACTTC
TRBJ1-2 - TRBV30 TRBD1 CAWEPGQGGRLSGYTF TGTGCCTGGGAACCGGGACAGGGGGGCCGCTTGTCTGGCTACACCTTC
TRBJ1-6 - TRBV7-2 - CASSLDGQRNSPLHF TGTGCCAGCAGCTTAGATGGACAGCGGAATTCACCCCTCCACTTT
TRBJ1-1 once TRBV5-6 - CASSLHRLNTEAFF TGTGCCAGCAGCTTGCACAGATTGAACACTGAAGCTTTCTTT
TRBJ2-3 - TRBV6-2/TRBV6-3 - CASSFRFPDTQYF TGTGCCAGCAGTTTTAGATTCCCAGATACGCAGTATTTT
TRBJ2-2 - TRBV5-4 - CATTISRTSRELFF TGTGCCACCACTATATCACGTACCTCCAGGGAGCTGTTTTTT
TRBJ2-3 - TRBV30 - CAWSGAGGTDTQYF TGTGCCTGGAGTGGGGCAGGGGGCACAGATACGCAGTATTTT
TRBJ2-1 - TRBV14 - CASSPSVNEQFF TGTGCCAGCAGCCCCAGCGTGAATGAGCAGTTCTTC
TRBJ1-1 - TRBV11-3 - CASSTSQNTEAFF TGTGCCAGCAGCACGAGCCAGAACACTGAAGCTTTCTTT
TRBJ2-5 - TRBV9 - CASSVPPSETQYF TGTGCCAGCAGCGTACCCCCTTCCGAGACCCAGTACTTC
TRBJ1-1 - TRBV4-1 - CASSQETPKIEAFF TGCGCCAGCAGCCAAGAAACACCGAAAATTGAAGCTTTCTTT
TRBJ2-1 - TRBV2 - CASSGTVKQFF TGTGCCAGCAGTGGGACAGTGAAACAGTTCTTC
TRBJ1-1 - TRBV7-2 - CASSWARVTETEAFF TGTGCCAGCAGCTGGGCCAGGGTGACGGAGACTGAAGCTTTCTTT
TRBJ2-6 once TRBV12-1 - CASSYRDRLTGANVLTF TGTGCCAGCAGCTACCGGGACAGACTGACTGGGGCCAACGTCCTGACTTTC